The clone carrying this T cell receptor beta chain has just one count. These data originate in a study of blood T cell repertoires in COVID-19. Study information: Both acute and convalescent COVID-19 samples were obtained from the United States, Italy and Spain. The analysed material was cDNA or gDNA that came from T cells, B-cell-depleted T cells, or PBMCs.

CDR3 size: 15 residues. Looked up from germline, CDR1 is SGHNT and CDR2 is YYREEE (reference sequence). V lost 4 bases and J lost 4; bases outside the gene matches: 7. Per the authors' pipeline: It was from reference gene primer amplification that nucleated cell counts were estimated. The protocol was immunoSEQ multiplex PCR, while the TCRdb copy is restricted to in-frame clones and leaves out a portion. Clone size and V and J calls were adopted from that table, with D and trimming inferred from the DNA. The table has 90,000 to 150,000 clones, over 75% seen once; the top ten hold about 3.9%. The source material was peripheral blood. V gene TRBV5-4 combines with J gene TRBJ2-1, with 8 bases aligning to TRBD1. The sequence was collected from a man in his sixties with acute or convalescent COVID-19. The CDR3, as DNA: TGTGCCAGCAGCCCGGGGACAGGCTTATACAATGAGCAGTTCTTC. Its translation: CASSPGTGLYNEQFF.